This TCR beta chain is from a study of identical twins (dated by TCRdb to the mid-2010s). Concerning the study at large: TCR alpha and beta repertoires from monozygotic twins, unrelated adults of various ages and cord blood were deep-sequenced to test whether fetal clonotypes persist. To rule out contamination, the twin experiments were replicated at different times with different library preparation protocols.

This clonotype turned up a few times. Its recognized antigen is unknown. No quality values exist for individual bases; no much larger clone is one base distant. Libraries were built with 5' RACE. The sequencing machine was an Illumina HiSeq 2000. Template switching added a universal primer binding site, and the final cDNA carried a unique molecular identifier that allowed TCR cDNA molecules to be counted accurately. First-strand cDNA for TCR alpha and beta chains was synthesized from specific primers in the conserved constant-segment region. Each cDNA library was double barcoded, with a SMART-Mk sample barcode plus Illumina barcodes, to control for contamination. TruSeq adapter sequences and Illumina sample barcodes were added in two successive PCR steps. TCR alpha and beta cDNA libraries were sequenced on the Illumina HiSeq platform with custom primers. In the original analysis: Raw reads were processed with MiGEC to extract unique molecular identifiers, and MiXCR was used to determine CDR3 positions. Recombination models were inferred per individual with the repgenHMM and IGoR tools using an EM algorithm. The tcR package in R was used for shared clonotype analysis, with sharing normalized by the product of cloneset sizes. Out-of-frame nonproductive sequences were analyzed to study raw recombination free of thymic and clonal selection effects. TCRdb reworked the public reads: Q25 trimming with fastp, MiXCR clone assembly, productive beta chains retained. For every CDR3 protein sequence, its rows merge into one entry that carries the most common genes and DNA. These V and J calls derive from TCRdb rather than the authors' analysis. This sample gives approximately 240,000 distinct CDR3 sequences in total; over 11% of them show up just once. The top ten hold 7% to 9.5% of the sample.

Paper-wide results and their limitations: Recombination models systematically underestimated out-of-frame TCR alpha sharing in monozygotic twins but agreed with sharing between unrelated individuals. The excess sharing between twins in beta out-of-frame sequences was weaker because fewer shared sequences reduced the signal-to-noise ratio. Because the same donors could not be followed over many years, conclusions were based on cross-sectional statistical analysis. Fewer insertions were carried by abundant cord blood beta clonotypes, a similar but weaker trend appeared in young adult naive repertoires, and no such trend appeared in memory repertoires. Out-of-frame TCR alpha sequences shared between twins showed an excess of low generation-probability sequences compared with coincidental sharing between unrelated individuals. Invariant T cells such as MAIT and iNKT could partly confound zero-insertion analyses, although diverse VJ usage argued against such confounding for most clonotypes.

Every donor in the study was a healthy Caucasian. Miltenyi CD45RO+ enrichment and human naive T-cell isolation kits were used to isolate memory (CD45RO+) and naive T cells from PBMC. Its CDR3 holds 16 amino acids, cysteine through phenylalanine. The CDR3 DNA has 48 bases and is translated from base 1. A distance of 12 bases separates the germline ends of V and J, which lose 4 bases and 0 bases respectively. According to the germline V gene, CDR1 reads MNHNS and CDR2 reads SASEGT. This receptor was obtained from a woman aged 18-30 years in good health. The sequence joins TRBV6-1 to TRBJ2-2, with the identity of the D gene unclear. Sequences were obtained from memory (CD45RO+) T cells sorted from blood. The cell subset or site label of this sample denotes: CD45RO+ enriched T cells. For the CDR3, the sequence is CASSAHVGSNTGELFF. The DNA sequence is as follows: TGTGCCAGCAGTGCCCACGTAGGATCGAACACCGGGGAGCTGTTTTTT.